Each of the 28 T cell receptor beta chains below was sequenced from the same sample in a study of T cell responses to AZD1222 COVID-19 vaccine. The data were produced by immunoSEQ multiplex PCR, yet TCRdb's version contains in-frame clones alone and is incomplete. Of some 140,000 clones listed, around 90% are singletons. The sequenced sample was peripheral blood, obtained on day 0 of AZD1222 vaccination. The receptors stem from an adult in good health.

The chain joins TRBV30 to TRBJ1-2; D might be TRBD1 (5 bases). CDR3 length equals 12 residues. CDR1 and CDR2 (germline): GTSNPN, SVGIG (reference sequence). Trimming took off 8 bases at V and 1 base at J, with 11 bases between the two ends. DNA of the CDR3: TGTGCCCGTCAAGGGGTTAACTATGGCTACACCTTC. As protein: CARQGVNYGYTF.

The CDR3 is CASSSDRDPRTYNEQFF. In nucleotides, the CDR3 is TGTGCCAGCAGCTCCGACAGGGATCCACGGACCTACAATGAGCAGTTCTTC. This rearrangement joins TRBV5-5 to TRBJ2-1, with TRBD1 matching 7 bases. Germline lookup yields CDR1 SGHKS and CDR2 YYEKEE (reference sequence). The CDR3 sequence is 17 residues long. The V segment lost 3 bases and the J segment 2 bases; nucleotides outside the gene matches: 11.

CDR3: CASSRGESTEAFF. The CDR3 bases are TGTGCCAGCAGCAGGGGGGAAAGCACTGAAGCTTTCTTT. The chain links TRBV6-2 or TRBV6-3 to TRBJ1-1, with 7 bases lining up with TRBD1. This CDR3 has 13 amino acids. Germline-derived CDR1 and CDR2 are MNHEY and SVGEGT. Trimming at V came to 6 bases and at J to 4 bases, leaving 5 bases not matched to a gene.

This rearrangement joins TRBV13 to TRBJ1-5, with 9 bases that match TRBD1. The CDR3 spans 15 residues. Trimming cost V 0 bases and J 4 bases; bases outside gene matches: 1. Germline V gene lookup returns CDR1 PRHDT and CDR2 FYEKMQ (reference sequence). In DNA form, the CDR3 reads TGTGCCAGCAGCTTAGGACAGGGGGCGAATCAGCCCCAGCATTTT. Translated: CASSLGQGANQPQHF.

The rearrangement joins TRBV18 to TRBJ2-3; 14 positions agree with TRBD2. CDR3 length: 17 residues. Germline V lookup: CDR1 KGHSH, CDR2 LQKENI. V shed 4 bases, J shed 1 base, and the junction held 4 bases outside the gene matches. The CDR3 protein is CASSLGTSGSGTDTQYF. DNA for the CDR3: TGTGCCAGCTCACTAGGGACTAGCGGGAGCGGCACAGATACGCAGTATTTT.

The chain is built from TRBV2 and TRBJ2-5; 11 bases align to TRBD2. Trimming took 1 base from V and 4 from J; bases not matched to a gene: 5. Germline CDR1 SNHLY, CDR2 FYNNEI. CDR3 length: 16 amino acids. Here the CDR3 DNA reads TGTGCCAGCAGTGAAGGTCTCCTAGCGGGAGGAGAGACCCAGTACTTC. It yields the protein CASSEGLLAGGETQYF.

The CDR3, as DNA: TGTGCCAGCAGTTACTCGGGATTAAGGGACACCATATATTTT. This encodes CASSYSGLRDTIYF. The gene calls are TRBV6-6 and TRBJ1-3; unclear D gene. CDR1 MNHNY and CDR2 SVGAGI come from the germline V gene (reference sequence). The CDR3 has 14 residues. V shed 0 bases and J shed 8 bases, with 11 bases lying between them.

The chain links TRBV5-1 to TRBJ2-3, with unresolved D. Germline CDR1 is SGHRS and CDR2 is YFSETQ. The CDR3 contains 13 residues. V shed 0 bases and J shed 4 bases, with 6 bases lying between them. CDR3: CASSLDRPDTQYF. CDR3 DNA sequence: TGCGCCAGCAGCTTGGATCGACCAGATACGCAGTATTTT.

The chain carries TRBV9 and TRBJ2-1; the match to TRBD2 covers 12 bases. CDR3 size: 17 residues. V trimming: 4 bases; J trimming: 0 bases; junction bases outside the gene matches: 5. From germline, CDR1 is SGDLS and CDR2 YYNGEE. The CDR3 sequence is CASSYGLAGLSYNEQFF. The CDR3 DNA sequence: TGTGCCAGCAGCTACGGACTAGCGGGACTCTCCTACAATGAGCAGTTCTTC.

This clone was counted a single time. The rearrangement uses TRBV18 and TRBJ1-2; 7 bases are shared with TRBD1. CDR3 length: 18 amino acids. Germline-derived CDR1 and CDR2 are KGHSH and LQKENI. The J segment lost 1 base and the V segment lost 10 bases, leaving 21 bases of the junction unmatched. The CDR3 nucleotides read TGTGCCACCCCAAAAGTCGACAGGGACCTTCCTTTTAACTATGGCTACACCTTC. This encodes CATPKVDRDLPFNYGYTF. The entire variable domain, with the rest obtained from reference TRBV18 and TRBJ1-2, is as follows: NAGVMQNPRHLVRRRGQEARLRCSPMKGHSHVYWYRQLPEEGLKFMVYLQKENIIDESGMPKERFSAEFPKEGPSILRIQQVVRGDSAAYFCATPKVDRDLPFNYGYTFGSGTRLTVV.

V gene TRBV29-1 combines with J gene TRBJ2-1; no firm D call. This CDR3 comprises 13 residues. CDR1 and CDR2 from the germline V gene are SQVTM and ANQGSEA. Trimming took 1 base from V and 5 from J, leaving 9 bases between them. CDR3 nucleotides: TGCAGCGTTGAAGCCCCCACCCACAATGAGCAGTTCTTC. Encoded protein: CSVEAPTHNEQFF.

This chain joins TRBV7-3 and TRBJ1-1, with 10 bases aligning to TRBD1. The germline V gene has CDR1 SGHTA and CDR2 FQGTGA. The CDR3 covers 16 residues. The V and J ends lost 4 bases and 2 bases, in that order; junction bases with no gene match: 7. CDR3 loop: CASSSRDRGANTEAFF. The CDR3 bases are TGTGCCAGCAGCTCGCGGGACAGGGGCGCAAACACTGAAGCTTTCTTT.

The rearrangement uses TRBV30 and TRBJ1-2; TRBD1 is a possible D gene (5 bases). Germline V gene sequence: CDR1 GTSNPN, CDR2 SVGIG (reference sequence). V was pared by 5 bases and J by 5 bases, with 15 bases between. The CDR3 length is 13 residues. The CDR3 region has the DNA TGTGCCTGGGGCGGGCAGGGAGGGTATGGCTACACCTTC. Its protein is CAWGGQGGYGYTF.

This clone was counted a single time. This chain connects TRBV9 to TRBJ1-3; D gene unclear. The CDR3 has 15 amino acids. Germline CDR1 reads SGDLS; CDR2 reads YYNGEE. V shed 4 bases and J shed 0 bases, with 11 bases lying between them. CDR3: CASSPHDGSGNTIYF. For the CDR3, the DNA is TGTGCCAGCAGCCCCCATGACGGCTCTGGAAACACCATATATTTT.

The chain's CDR3 is CASSANPGEQYF. CDR3 bases: TGTGCCAGCAGCGCGAACCCCGGGGAGCAGTACTTC. The rearrangement links TRBV9 to TRBJ2-7; D unclear. The CDR3 loop spans 12 amino acids. V lost 3 bases, J lost 7 bases, and 11 bases lay in between. The germline CDR1 and CDR2 sequences are SGDLS and YYNGEE.

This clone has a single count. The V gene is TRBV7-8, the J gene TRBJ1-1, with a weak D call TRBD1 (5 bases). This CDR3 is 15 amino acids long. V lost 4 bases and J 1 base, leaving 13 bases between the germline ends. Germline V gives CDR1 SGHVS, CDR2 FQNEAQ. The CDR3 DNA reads TGTGCCAGCAGCTATCTACAGGCGCGGAACACTGAAGCTTTCTTT. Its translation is CASSYLQARNTEAFF.

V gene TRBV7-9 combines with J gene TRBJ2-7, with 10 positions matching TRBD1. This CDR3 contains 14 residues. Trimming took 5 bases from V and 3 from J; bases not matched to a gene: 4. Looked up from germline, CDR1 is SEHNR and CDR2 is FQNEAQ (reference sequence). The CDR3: CASSTGQGVYEQYF. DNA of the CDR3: TGTGCCAGCAGCACCGGACAGGGGGTCTACGAGCAGTACTTC.

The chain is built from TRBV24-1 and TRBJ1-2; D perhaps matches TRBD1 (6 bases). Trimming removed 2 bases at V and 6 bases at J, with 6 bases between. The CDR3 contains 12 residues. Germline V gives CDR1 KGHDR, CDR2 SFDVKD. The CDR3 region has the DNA TGTGCCACCAGTGATTGGACAGATGGCTACACCTTC. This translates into CATSDWTDGYTF.

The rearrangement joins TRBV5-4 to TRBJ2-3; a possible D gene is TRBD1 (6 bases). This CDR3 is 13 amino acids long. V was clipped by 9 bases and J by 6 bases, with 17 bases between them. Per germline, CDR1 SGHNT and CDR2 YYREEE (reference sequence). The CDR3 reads CATSIQGPDTQYF. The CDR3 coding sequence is TGTGCCACTTCGATTCAGGGGCCGGATACGCAGTATTTT.

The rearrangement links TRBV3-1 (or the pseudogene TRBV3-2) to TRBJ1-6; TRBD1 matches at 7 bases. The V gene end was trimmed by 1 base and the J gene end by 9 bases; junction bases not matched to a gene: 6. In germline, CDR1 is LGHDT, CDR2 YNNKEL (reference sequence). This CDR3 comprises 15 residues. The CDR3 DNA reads TGTGCCAGCAGCCAAGGACAGGGAGATATTTCACCCCTCCACTTT. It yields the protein CASSQGQGDISPLHF.

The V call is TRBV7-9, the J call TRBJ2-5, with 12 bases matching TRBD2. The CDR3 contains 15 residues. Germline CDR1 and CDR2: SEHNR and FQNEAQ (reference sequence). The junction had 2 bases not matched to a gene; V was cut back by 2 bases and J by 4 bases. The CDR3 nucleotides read TGTGCCAGCAGCTTACCGACTAGCGGGAGAGAGACCCAGTACTTC. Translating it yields CASSLPTSGRETQYF.

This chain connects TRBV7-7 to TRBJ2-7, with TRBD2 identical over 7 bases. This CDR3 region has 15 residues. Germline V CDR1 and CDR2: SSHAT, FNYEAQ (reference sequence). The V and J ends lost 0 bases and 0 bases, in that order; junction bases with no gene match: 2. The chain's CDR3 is CASSLAGGSSYEQYF. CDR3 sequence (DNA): TGTGCCAGCAGCTTAGCTGGCGGGAGCTCCTACGAGCAGTACTTC. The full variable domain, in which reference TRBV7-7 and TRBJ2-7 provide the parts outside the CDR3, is GAGVSQSPRYKVTKRGQDVTLRCDPISSHATLYWYQQALGQGPEFLTYFNYEAQPDKSGLPSDRFSAERPEGSISTLTIQRTEQRDSAMYRCASSLAGGSSYEQYFGPGTRLTVT.

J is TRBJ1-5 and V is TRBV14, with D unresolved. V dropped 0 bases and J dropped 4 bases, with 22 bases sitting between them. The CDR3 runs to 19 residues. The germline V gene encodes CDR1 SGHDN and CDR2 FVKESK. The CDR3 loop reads CASSQEVSMEVVPNQPQHF. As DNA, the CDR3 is TGTGCCAGCAGCCAAGAAGTCTCGATGGAGGTTGTCCCGAATCAGCCCCAGCATTTT.

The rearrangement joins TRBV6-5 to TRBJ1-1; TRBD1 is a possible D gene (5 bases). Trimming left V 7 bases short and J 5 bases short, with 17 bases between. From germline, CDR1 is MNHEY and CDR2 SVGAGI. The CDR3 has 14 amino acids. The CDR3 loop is CASTLRRGTTEAFF. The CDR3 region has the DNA TGTGCCAGCACCCTACGCCGGGGCACGACTGAAGCTTTCTTT.

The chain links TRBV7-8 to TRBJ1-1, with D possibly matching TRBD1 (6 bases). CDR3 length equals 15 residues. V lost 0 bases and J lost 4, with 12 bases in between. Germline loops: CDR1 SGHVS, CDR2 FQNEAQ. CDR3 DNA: TGTGCCAGCAGCTTAGCTAGGGGGAGAGGCACTGAAGCTTTCTTT. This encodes CASSLARGRGTEAFF.

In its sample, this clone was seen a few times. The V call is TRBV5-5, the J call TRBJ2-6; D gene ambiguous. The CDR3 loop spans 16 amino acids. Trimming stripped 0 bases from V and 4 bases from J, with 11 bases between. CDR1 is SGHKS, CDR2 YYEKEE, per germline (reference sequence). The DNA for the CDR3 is TGTGCCAGCAGCTTGGGCACACAGCCGGGGGCCAACGTCCTGACTTTC. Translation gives CASSLGTQPGANVLTF.

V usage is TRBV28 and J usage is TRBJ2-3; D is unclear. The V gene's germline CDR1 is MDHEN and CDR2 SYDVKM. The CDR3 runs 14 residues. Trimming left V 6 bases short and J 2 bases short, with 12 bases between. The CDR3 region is CASSPTHYTDTQYF. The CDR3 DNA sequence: TGTGCCAGCAGCCCTACCCATTACACAGATACGCAGTATTTT.

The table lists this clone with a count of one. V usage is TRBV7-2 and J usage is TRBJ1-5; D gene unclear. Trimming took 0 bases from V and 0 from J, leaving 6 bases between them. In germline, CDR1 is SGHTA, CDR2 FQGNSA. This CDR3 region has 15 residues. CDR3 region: CASSLAQNSNQPQHF. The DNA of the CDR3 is TGTGCCAGCAGCTTAGCGCAGAATAGCAATCAGCCCCAGCATTTT.